A single sample gave rise to the 29 T cell receptor beta chains below, sequenced in a study of T cell repertoires in cytomegalovirus infection. These TCRs are of unknown antigen specificity. TCRdb passed the reads through MiXCR, listing each CDR3 protein once. The sample yields hundreds of thousands of distinct CDR3 sequences, around 30% seen once. This specimen was cultured PBMCs, taken from culture after CMV antigen stimulation. These receptors were obtained from a human donor in good health (CMV status not recorded). Some clones in this sample may be carry-over from other donors' samples.

This chain connects TRBV6-5 to TRBJ2-6; D is ambiguous. The germline V and J ends were trimmed by 4 bases and 2 bases, with 12 bases remaining between them. This CDR3 region has 16 residues. The germline V gene encodes CDR1 MNHEY and CDR2 SVGAGI. The CDR3 protein is CASSSPFETGANVLTF. The CDR3 nucleotides read TGTGCCAGCAGTTCGCCTTTTGAGACTGGGGCCAACGTCCTGACTTTC.

The CDR3 loop reads CSVDRGSLNTEAFF. The DNA of the CDR3 is TGCAGCGTTGATAGGGGGTCTCTTAACACTGAAGCTTTCTTT. The chain is built from TRBV29-1 and TRBJ1-1; TRBD1 is a possible D gene (6 bases). Trimming stripped 3 bases from V and 2 bases from J, with 13 bases between. This CDR3 has 14 residues. Germline loops: CDR1 SQVTM, CDR2 ANQGSEA.

V usage is TRBV12-5 and J usage is TRBJ1-3, with D unclear. Germline loops: CDR1 LGHNT, CDR2 FRNRAP. CDR3 length: 13 amino acids. V lost 6 bases and J 1 base, leaving 7 bases between the germline ends. CDR3 sequence reads: CASGQPSGNTIYF. CDR3 sequence (DNA): TGTGCTAGTGGACAGCCATCTGGAAACACCATATATTTT. The variable domain in full, with the rest retrieved from reference TRBV12-5 and TRBJ1-3, is DARVTQTPRHKVTEMGQEVTMRCQPILGHNTVFWYRQTMMQGLELLAYFRNRAPLDDSGMPKDRFSAEMPDATLATLKIQPSEPRDSAVYFCASGQPSGNTIYFGEGSWLTVV.

CDR3 bases: TGTGCCAGCAGTGAACTGCCTCAGGGCTATAATTCACCCCTCCACTTT. Encoded protein: CASSELPQGYNSPLHF. The chain has TRBV2 and TRBJ1-6; weak D call: TRBD1 (5 bases). Between the trimmed V and J ends, which lost 2 bases and 3 bases, there was a span of 11 bases. The CDR3 runs 16 residues. The germline V gene encodes CDR1 SNHLY and CDR2 FYNNEI. The variable domain in full, completed from reference TRBV2 and TRBJ1-6, reads EPEVTQTPSHQVTQMGQEVILRCVPISNHLYFYWYRQILGQKVEFLVSFYNNEISEKSEIFDDQFSVERPDGSNFTLKIRSTKLEDSAMYFCASSELPQGYNSPLHFGNGTRLTVT.

V is TRBV15 and J is TRBJ2-3; D not certain. This CDR3 is 18 amino acids long. Germline values: CDR1 LNHNV, CDR2 YYDKDF (reference sequence). V lost 0 bases to trimming and J lost 0 bases, with 16 bases between them. Here the CDR3 reads CATSRDQIQGFSTDTQYF. CDR3 bases: TGTGCCACCAGCAGAGATCAAATCCAAGGGTTTAGCACAGATACGCAGTATTTT.

The chain links TRBV12-3 or TRBV12-4 to TRBJ1-1, with D maybe TRBD1 (5 bases). The V end was cut by 2 bases, the J end by 4 bases, with 11 bases between. The CDR3 runs to 14 residues. Here the CDR3 reads CASSLFDSGTEAFF. The CDR3, as DNA: TGTGCCAGCAGTTTATTTGACAGTGGCACTGAAGCTTTCTTT.

This clonotype appeared a few times. The V and J genes are TRBV12-5 and TRBJ2-3; D call uncertain. Germline CDR1 and CDR2: LGHNT and FRNRAP. The CDR3 consists of 12 residues. V was clipped by 6 bases and J by 5 bases, with 9 bases between them. DNA for the CDR3: TGTGCTAGTGGGCCTAACGAAGATACGCAGTATTTT. Amino acid sequence: CASGPNEDTQYF.

The rearrangement links TRBV12-3 or TRBV12-4 to TRBJ2-1; 10 positions agree with TRBD2. Losses at the gene ends were 4 bases for V and 5 bases for J; bases not matched to a gene: 8. The CDR3 runs to 16 residues. This CDR3 reads CASSSQREGRDNEQFF. CDR3 nucleotides: TGTGCCAGCAGTTCCCAGCGGGAGGGCCGAGACAATGAGCAGTTCTTC.

The V call is TRBV28, the J call TRBJ2-7; 9 bases fit TRBD1. The CDR3 is made up of 17 amino acids. Unmatched junction bases numbered 14, after V lost 2 bases and J lost 6 bases. The germline V gene encodes CDR1 MDHEN and CDR2 SYDVKM. The CDR3 reads CASSLRSWGQGALEQYF. CDR3 DNA sequence: TGTGCCAGCAGTTTAAGATCCTGGGGACAGGGAGCCCTCGAGCAGTACTTC. The entire variable domain, with the rest obtained from reference TRBV28 and TRBJ2-7, is as follows: DVKVTQSSRYLVKRTGEKVFLECVQDMDHENMFWYRQDPGLGLRLIYFSYDVKMKEKGDIPEGYSVSREKKERFSLILESASTNQTSMYLCASSLRSWGQGALEQYFGPGTRLTVT.

With respect to this clonotype: This may come from a read error, since a much larger clone is one base off. V is TRBV7-2 and J is TRBJ2-4, with D hard to call. Trimming stripped 3 bases from V and 5 bases from J, with 5 bases between. Germline V gene sequence: CDR1 SGHTA, CDR2 FQGNSA. The CDR3 is made up of 12 amino acids. The CDR3 DNA is TGTGCCAGCAGCTTTAACCAAAACATTCAGTACTTC. It codes for CASSFNQNIQYF.

This clonotype was seen more than once but under ten times. The genes are TRBV7-9 and TRBJ2-7, with 7 bases fitting TRBD2. From germline, CDR1 is SEHNR and CDR2 FQNEAQ (reference sequence). Losses at the gene ends were 6 bases for V and 3 bases for J; bases not matched to a gene: 11. The CDR3 extends over 15 amino acids. CDR3 amino acids: CASSSPGLPHYEQYF. CDR3 bases: TGTGCCAGCAGTTCCCCGGGACTACCTCACTACGAGCAGTACTTC.

This chain links TRBV5-4 with TRBJ2-3, with a possible D match to TRBD2 (6 bases). The CDR3 has 16 amino acids. Per the germline V gene, CDR1 is SGHNT and CDR2 is YYREEE (reference sequence). The germline V and J ends were trimmed by 0 bases and 2 bases, with 13 bases remaining between them. The CDR3 spells CASSLAAIAATDTQYF. The CDR3 DNA follows: TGTGCCAGCAGCTTGGCCGCTATAGCGGCCACAGATACGCAGTATTTT.

The chain is built from TRBV3-1 and TRBJ2-5; 8 bases are shared with TRBD2. V trimming: 4 bases; J trimming: 4 bases; junction bases outside the gene matches: 11. CDR1 and CDR2 from the germline V gene are LGHDT and YNNKEL (reference sequence). This CDR3 is built from 16 residues. This CDR3 reads CASSLTSGSRGETQYF. The CDR3 DNA reads TGTGCCAGCAGCCTGACAAGCGGGAGTAGAGGAGAGACCCAGTACTTC.

This clonotype has only a few counts. The chain recombines TRBV11-3 with TRBJ2-3, with 10 bases identical to TRBD2. In germline, CDR1 is SGHNT, CDR2 YENEEA. The CDR3 has 16 residues. V lost 2 bases and J lost 1; bases outside the gene matches: 3. As DNA, the CDR3 is TGTGCCAGCAGCTTACCAAGCGGGGGGGGCACAGATACGCAGTATTTT. Amino acid sequence: CASSLPSGGGTDTQYF.

The CDR3 nucleotides read TGTGCCAGCAGCCCCTCATGGGGCCTTTACAATGAGCAGTTCTTC. Amino acid sequence: CASSPSWGLYNEQFF. The genes are TRBV7-9 and TRBJ2-1; D may be TRBD1 (5 bases). Germline assignment: CDR1 SEHNR and CDR2 FQNEAQ (reference sequence). V was pared by 5 bases and J by 4 bases, with 15 bases between. CDR3 size: 15 residues.

The chain uses TRBV20-1 and TRBJ2-7; a weak D match, TRBD2 (7 bases). Germline CDR1 reads DFQATT; CDR2 reads SNEGSKA (reference sequence). This CDR3 is built from 14 residues. Trimming removed 5 bases at V and 0 bases at J, with 14 bases between. The DNA of the CDR3 is TGCAGTGCTCGCCGCGGGGGCCGCTCCTACGAGCAGTACTTC. Protein product: CSARRGGRSYEQYF.

The chain carries TRBV27 and TRBJ2-5; no firm D call. CDR1 and CDR2 from the germline V gene are MNHEY and SMNVEV (reference sequence). This CDR3 has 12 amino acids. V lost 6 bases and J lost 5, with 10 bases in between. CDR3 DNA: TGTGCCAGCAGGACGGCTCGGGAGACCCAGTACTTC. Its translation is CASRTARETQYF.

This chain joins TRBV7-2 and TRBJ1-2; D remains unclear. Germline CDR1 reads SGHTA; CDR2 reads FQGNSA. Trimming shortened V by 10 bases and J by 12 bases, and 21 bases separated the two germline ends. The CDR3 runs 12 residues. As DNA, the CDR3 is TGTGCCACCCTCTCCCGGAGTGTGGACCACACCTTC. Protein product: CATLSRSVDHTF.

This clonotype was detected only a few times. The rearrangement links TRBV6-2 or TRBV6-3 to TRBJ2-1; TRBD1 might be the D (6 bases). This CDR3 is 12 amino acids long. V dropped 6 bases and J dropped 15 bases, with 18 bases sitting between them. Germline loops: CDR1 MNHEY, CDR2 SVGEGT. CDR3 coding DNA: TGTGCCAGCAGATTTGGGGGCGAGTTTGCGTTCTTC. Amino acid sequence: CASRFGGEFAFF.

V is TRBV2 and J is TRBJ2-3; D not certain. The CDR3 totals 14 residues. Per the germline V gene, CDR1 is SNHLY and CDR2 is FYNNEI. V lost 7 bases and J lost 6, with 17 bases in between. CDR3 amino acids: CASTVGSRADTQYF. The DNA for the CDR3 is TGTGCCAGCACTGTCGGGTCTCGGGCGGATACGCAGTATTTT.

The rearrangement uses TRBV12-3 or TRBV12-4 and TRBJ2-3; D is uncertain. CDR3 length: 13 amino acids. V dropped 5 bases and J dropped 2 bases, with 8 bases sitting between them. CDR3 region: CASSEEITDTQYF. The CDR3 region has the DNA TGTGCCAGCAGTGAGGAGATCACAGATACGCAGTATTTT.

In this sample, this clonotype turned up a few times. The V call is TRBV7-6, the J call TRBJ2-7; 7 positions agree with TRBD1. Germline-derived CDR1 and CDR2 are SGHVS and FNYEAQ. V lost 7 bases to trimming and J lost 1 base; unmatched junction nucleotides: 7. This CDR3 is 14 amino acids long. As DNA, the CDR3 is TGTGCCAGCATCCGACAGGGATCATCCTACGAGCAGTACTTC. This gives the protein CASIRQGSSYEQYF.

This chain uses TRBV15 with TRBJ2-5; 7 nucleotides agree with TRBD1. Trimming cost V 4 bases and J 2 bases; bases outside gene matches: 4. The CDR3 is 14 residues long. Germline V gene lookup returns CDR1 LNHNV and CDR2 YYDKDF (reference sequence). This chain's CDR3 is CATSIDRAQETQYF. DNA for the CDR3: TGTGCCACCAGCATAGACAGGGCTCAAGAGACCCAGTACTTC.

The V and J genes are TRBV7-2 and TRBJ2-7; D is ambiguous. The CDR3 has 13 residues. With 5 bases removed from V and 0 bases from J, the gap between germline ends came to 8 bases. CDR1 SGHTA and CDR2 FQGNSA come from the germline V gene. The CDR3 loop is CASSIRNSYEQYF. In DNA, the CDR3 is TGTGCCAGCAGCATAAGAAACTCCTACGAGCAGTACTTC. The full variable domain, rest sourced from reference TRBV7-2 and TRBJ2-7, is GAGVSQSPSNKVTEKGKDVELRCDPISGHTALYWYRQSLGQGLEFLIYFQGNSAPDKSGLPSDRFSAERTGGSVSTLTIQRTQQEDSAVYLCASSIRNSYEQYFGPGTRLTVT.

CDR3 in amino acids: CSVEDRGLAASQGSYNEQFF. In DNA form, the CDR3 reads TGCAGCGTTGAAGATCGGGGACTAGCGGCTAGCCAGGGCTCCTACAATGAGCAGTTCTTC. This chain joins TRBV29-1 and TRBJ2-1; 11 bases align to TRBD2. This CDR3 contains 20 residues. V lost 0 bases and J lost 0; bases outside the gene matches: 13. The germline V gene has CDR1 SQVTM and CDR2 ANQGSEA.

The rearrangement links TRBV7-2 to TRBJ1-4; D is uncertain. V shed 0 bases and J shed 8 bases, with 13 bases lying between them. The CDR3 runs 15 residues. CDR1 is SGHTA, CDR2 FQGNSA, per germline. CDR3 region: CASSLAPGYREKLFF. In nucleotides, the CDR3 is TGTGCCAGCAGCTTAGCGCCGGGGTATAGGGAAAAACTGTTTTTT.

The V call is TRBV9, the J call TRBJ2-5; 8 bases are shared with TRBD2. The J segment lost 5 bases and the V segment lost 2 bases, leaving 11 bases of the junction unmatched. Looked up from germline, CDR1 is SGDLS and CDR2 is YYNGEE. The CDR3 sequence is 16 residues long. CDR3 nucleotides: TGTGCCAGCAGCGTTGGCGGGGGGAGGGGTGCGGAGACCCAGTACTTC. Residues: CASSVGGGRGAETQYF.

The chain recombines TRBV6-6 with TRBJ1-6; 10 bases line up with TRBD1. This CDR3 is built from 15 residues. Looked up from germline, CDR1 is MNHNY and CDR2 is SVGAGI (reference sequence). V was pared by 8 bases and J by 2 bases, with 3 bases of the junction left unmatched. This CDR3 is CASGGQGAYNSPLHF. The CDR3 DNA reads as TGTGCCAGCGGCGGACAGGGGGCCTATAATTCACCCCTCCACTTT.

The chain couples TRBV5-4 to TRBJ2-3, with 9 bases that match TRBD2. Unmatched junction bases numbered 9, after V lost 4 bases and J lost 3 bases. The germline gives CDR1 SGHNT, CDR2 YYREEE (reference sequence). This CDR3 has 16 amino acids. The CDR3 protein is CASSVIAGARTDTQYF. The CDR3, as DNA: TGTGCCAGCAGCGTAATAGCGGGAGCGAGGACAGATACGCAGTATTTT. Complete variable domain (other parts from reference TRBV5-4 and TRBJ2-3): ETGVTQSPTHLIKTRGQQVTLRCSSQSGHNTVSWYQQALGQGPQFIFQYYREEENGRGNFPPRFSGLQFPNYSSELNVNALELDDSALYLCASSVIAGARTDTQYFGPGTRLTVL.